The 21 T cell receptor beta chains below were found in one sample sequenced in a study of T cells in localized non-small cell lung cancer (dated by TCRdb to 2020 to 2022). The library relied on the immunoSEQ multiplex PCR assay. Imported from immuneACCESS, the table was reduced by TCRdb to in-frame sequences with V and J called. These copies leave out some clones; in studies compared against another copy, an unresolved V gene accounts for under half, and the cause of the remainder is not known. In this sample the table shows approximately 150,000 clones, around 90% of which occur a single time. The ten top clones hold approximately 1.5% of the sample. The sequenced sample was peripheral blood, obtained before any cancer treatment. The receptor set was obtained from a female donor over 55 with stage I lung adenocarcinoma.

V usage is TRBV18 and J usage is TRBJ2-2, with TRBD1 matching 9 bases. Germline CDR1 reads KGHSH; CDR2 reads LQKENI. The CDR3 totals 17 residues. Losses at the gene ends were 6 bases for V and 6 bases for J; bases not matched to a gene: 14. CDR3 sequence reads: CASSRAGTGQFSGELFF. DNA for the CDR3: TGTGCCAGCTCGCGGGCCGGGACAGGGCAATTTTCCGGGGAGCTGTTTTTT.

The chain links TRBV5-1 to TRBJ1-2; possible D gene TRBD1, 6 bases. This CDR3 has 14 residues. The germline V gene encodes CDR1 SGHRS and CDR2 YFSETQ. The V end lost 4 bases, the J end lost 2 bases, and 12 bases lay between the germline ends. This CDR3 is CASSPGTQNYGYTF. The CDR3 DNA is TGCGCCAGCAGCCCTGGGACACAAAACTATGGCTACACCTTC. Filled out from reference TRBV5-1 and TRBJ1-2, the complete variable domain reads KAGVTQTPRYLIKTRGQQVTLSCSPISGHRSVSWYQQTPGQGLQFLFEYFSETQRNKGNFPGRFSGRQFSNSRSEMNVSTLELGDSALYLCASSPGTQNYGYTFGSGTRLTVV.

The gene calls are TRBV2 and TRBJ1-2; 10 bases map to TRBD1. The CDR3 contains 15 residues. Germline CDR1 SNHLY, CDR2 FYNNEI. V dropped 9 bases and J dropped 7; count of bases not matched to a gene: 14. This CDR3 reads CARLGYLDRGLGYTF. In nucleotides, the CDR3 is TGTGCCAGGCTCGGGTATCTCGACAGGGGGCTTGGCTACACCTTC.

The chain employs TRBV29-1 and TRBJ2-1; D uncertain. V was clipped by 1 base and J by 9 bases, with 10 bases between them. The CDR3 is 12 amino acids. CDR1 SQVTM and CDR2 ANQGSEA come from the germline V gene. CDR3 coding DNA: TGCAGCGTTGAAGTAGGCCGAGGTGAGCAGTTCTTC. Protein: CSVEVGRGEQFF.

V and J are TRBV7-2 and TRBJ1-1; 11 nucleotides agree with TRBD1. The CDR3 consists of 16 residues. Germline CDR1 reads SGHTA; CDR2 reads FQGNSA. The trim removed 5 bases at V and 8 bases at J, leaving 13 bases unmatched. CDR3 amino acids: CASSRGLGTGGAEAFF. The CDR3 DNA follows: TGTGCCAGCAGCCGGGGCCTGGGGACAGGGGGTGCGGAAGCTTTCTTT.

The rearrangement joins TRBV10-2 to TRBJ1-4, with 10 bases aligning to TRBD1. CDR1 is WSHSY, CDR2 SAAADI, per germline. The CDR3 has 14 residues. With 5 bases clipped from V and 7 bases from J, the junction kept 4 bases outside the gene matches. CDR3 in amino acids: CASSWDRGSEKLFF. The CDR3 DNA reads as TGCGCCAGCAGTTGGGACAGGGGATCTGAAAAACTGTTTTTT.

The chain recombines TRBV28 with TRBJ1-5; the match to TRBD1 covers 8 bases. The CDR3 is 15 amino acids. V was pared by 5 bases and J by 2 bases, with 5 bases of the junction left unmatched. From germline, CDR1 is MDHEN and CDR2 SYDVKM. CDR3 in amino acids: CASSDGQGGNQPQHF. In nucleotides, the CDR3 is TGTGCCAGCAGTGATGGACAGGGAGGCAATCAGCCCCAGCATTTT. Using reference TRBV28 and TRBJ1-5 for the parts outside the CDR3, the full variable domain is DVKVTQSSRYLVKRTGEKVFLECVQDMDHENMFWYRQDPGLGLRLIYFSYDVKMKEKGDIPEGYSVSREKKERFSLILESASTNQTSMYLCASSDGQGGNQPQHFGDGTRLSIL.

In its sample, this clone was seen once. This rearrangement joins TRBV27 to TRBJ1-1; no clear D. V dropped 8 bases and J dropped 1 base, with 14 bases sitting between them. Germline assignment: CDR1 MNHEY and CDR2 SMNVEV (reference sequence). This CDR3 is 14 amino acids long. The CDR3 sequence: CASSWNPENTEAFF. The CDR3 DNA is TGTGCCAGCTCCTGGAACCCGGAGAACACTGAAGCTTTCTTT.

This chain uses TRBV5-1 with TRBJ1-2; D is possibly TRBD1 (6 bases). The V and J ends lost 3 bases and 0 bases respectively, with 12 bases between them. The germline CDR1 and CDR2 sequences are SGHRS and YFSETQ. The CDR3 has 15 residues. The CDR3 here is CASSYYGQTNYGYTF. In DNA, the CDR3 is TGCGCCAGCAGCTACTACGGACAGACTAACTATGGCTACACCTTC.

J is TRBJ2-1 and V is TRBV29-1; D is unresolved. The germline gives CDR1 SQVTM, CDR2 ANQGSEA. This CDR3 is built from 10 residues. The V end was cut by 8 bases, the J end by 8 bases, with 10 bases between. The CDR3 protein is CSLSLDEQFF. CDR3 coding DNA: TGCAGCCTCAGCCTTGATGAGCAGTTCTTC.

The J gene is TRBJ2-7, the V gene TRBV2; tentative D call: TRBD1 (5 bases). From germline, CDR1 is SNHLY and CDR2 FYNNEI. With 5 bases removed from V and 7 bases from J, the gap between germline ends came to 12 bases. The CDR3 totals 12 residues. The CDR3 bases are TGTGCCAGCAGTCCCCCAGGGCGTGAGCAGTACTTC. It translates to CASSPPGREQYF.

The J gene is TRBJ1-2, the V gene TRBV10-3; no clear D gene. Germline assignment: CDR1 ENHRY and CDR2 SYGVKD. The length of the CDR3 is 13 residues. V lost 2 bases and J 2 bases, leaving 6 bases between the germline ends. CDR3 coding DNA: TGTGCCATCAGTGAGATGGGGAACTATGGCTACACCTTC. This translates into CAISEMGNYGYTF.

This rearrangement joins TRBV10-3 to TRBJ1-2, with 10 bases matching TRBD1. Germline lookup yields CDR1 ENHRY and CDR2 SYGVKD. V trimming: 4 bases; J trimming: 6 bases; junction bases outside the gene matches: 5. This CDR3 comprises 14 residues. CDR3 residues: CAISGTGTGDGYTF. Written as DNA, the CDR3 is TGTGCCATCAGTGGCACCGGGACAGGGGATGGCTACACCTTC.

The rearrangement links TRBV5-1 to TRBJ2-2, with 10 bases matching TRBD1. The CDR3 contains 16 residues. CDR1 and CDR2 (germline): SGHRS, YFSETQ. Trimming took 5 bases from V and 6 from J; bases not matched to a gene: 10. The CDR3: CASRRTGTGDAGELFF. CDR3 nucleotide sequence: TGCGCCAGCAGGCGAACCGGGACAGGGGACGCCGGGGAGCTGTTTTTT. Complete variable domain (other parts from reference TRBV5-1 and TRBJ2-2): KAGVTQTPRYLIKTRGQQVTLSCSPISGHRSVSWYQQTPGQGLQFLFEYFSETQRNKGNFPGRFSGRQFSNSRSEMNVSTLELGDSALYLCASRRTGTGDAGELFFGEGSRLTVL.

The J gene is TRBJ2-2, the V gene TRBV28; D is possibly TRBD1 (6 bases). This CDR3 has 14 residues. Germline V lookup: CDR1 MDHEN, CDR2 SYDVKM. V was trimmed by 6 bases and J by 6 bases, leaving 14 bases between them. The CDR3 is CASRGHGVAGELFF. CDR3 bases: TGTGCCAGCAGGGGACATGGGGTGGCCGGGGAGCTGTTTTTT.

The CDR3 region is CASSEPGTAGNTIYF. In DNA form, the CDR3 reads TGTGCCAGCAGTGAGCCCGGGACTGCTGGAAACACCATATATTTT. The chain uses TRBV25-1 and TRBJ1-3; tentative D call: TRBD1 (5 bases). Germline V CDR1 and CDR2: MGHDK, SYGVNS. The CDR3 spans 15 residues. Deletions cut 3 bases from V and 2 bases from J, with 11 bases between.

The chain is built from TRBV7-8 and TRBJ2-5; 10 nucleotides line up with TRBD2. The CDR3 runs 15 residues. The germline CDR1 and CDR2 sequences are SGHVS and FQNEAQ. Germline trimming cut 5 bases from V and 2 bases from J; bases unmatched to any gene: 5. This CDR3 reads CASSNGLAAQETQYF. The CDR3, as DNA: TGTGCCAGCAGCAACGGACTAGCGGCACAAGAGACCCAGTACTTC.

This clone appeared a single time. This chain links TRBV5-1 with TRBJ2-2; possible D gene TRBD2, 6 bases. The germline V and J ends were trimmed by 4 bases and 4 bases, with 17 bases remaining between them. CDR3 length: 16 amino acids. CDR1 and CDR2 from the germline V gene are SGHRS and YFSETQ. CDR3 sequence (DNA): TGCGCCAGCAGCCTAGGGCGACGGGGGTTCACCGGGGAGCTGTTTTTT. It codes for CASSLGRRGFTGELFF.

J is TRBJ2-7 and V is TRBV27; D ambiguous. V shed 3 bases and J shed 6 bases, with 12 bases lying between them. The CDR3 has 13 residues. CDR1 MNHEY and CDR2 SMNVEV come from the germline V gene (reference sequence). The CDR3 DNA reads as TGTGCCAGCAGTTTGCCGCCTTACGCCGAGCAGTACTTC. Its translation: CASSLPPYAEQYF.

This clone was counted only a few times. The chain links TRBV5-1 to TRBJ1-2, with TRBD1 identical over 10 bases. Germline V lookup: CDR1 SGHRS, CDR2 YFSETQ. CDR3 length equals 15 residues. V lost 1 base to trimming and J lost 8 bases; unmatched junction nucleotides: 8. The CDR3 sequence: CASSLNPGDRGGYTF. The CDR3 region has the DNA TGCGCCAGCAGCTTGAATCCCGGGGACAGGGGAGGCTACACCTTC.

CDR3: CASSSRTALSNEKLFF. The CDR3 nucleotides read TGTGCCAGCAGCTCCCGGACAGCTTTGTCTAATGAAAAACTGTTTTTT. The chain employs TRBV13 and TRBJ1-4, with D possibly TRBD1 on 6 matching bases. Germline lookup yields CDR1 PRHDT and CDR2 FYEKMQ (reference sequence). CDR3 length: 16 amino acids. Between the trimmed V and J ends, which lost 4 bases and 3 bases, there was a span of 15 bases.